One sample yielded the 5 T cell receptor beta chains listed below, sequenced in a study of T cell responses to AZD1222 COVID-19 vaccine. Repertoires were generated with immunoSEQ multiplex PCR, while TCRdb's copy carries only in-frame clones and drops some. The sample lists approximately 160,000 clones; 75% to 95% were seen once. Sample: peripheral blood, taken on day 0 of AZD1222 vaccination. The receptors derive from an adult in good health.

This chain connects TRBV6-2 or TRBV6-3 to TRBJ2-3, with TRBD1 matching over 10 bases. With 5 bases clipped from V and 5 bases from J, the junction kept 7 bases outside the gene matches. Germline CDR1 reads MNHEY; CDR2 reads SVGEGT. The CDR3 runs to 15 residues. The CDR3 loop is CASSLPTGGVDTQYF. Here the CDR3 DNA reads TGTGCCAGCAGTCTCCCGACAGGGGGCGTAGATACGCAGTATTTT.

V and J are TRBV28 and TRBJ1-2; 8 bases map to TRBD1. V shed 1 base, J shed 5 bases, and the junction held 3 bases outside the gene matches. This CDR3 spans 14 amino acids. Germline assignment: CDR1 MDHEN and CDR2 SYDVKM. CDR3 region: CASSLSGQEYGYTF. In nucleotides, the CDR3 is TGTGCCAGCAGTTTATCGGGACAGGAGTATGGCTACACCTTC.

The rearrangement joins TRBV27 to TRBJ2-3, with a weak D call TRBD2 (6 bases). Deletions cut 6 bases from V and 4 bases from J, with 20 bases between. The CDR3 totals 16 residues. CDR1 is MNHEY and CDR2 is SMNVEV in the germline V gene (reference sequence). The CDR3 protein is CASRASVNIMSDTQYF. The CDR3 DNA follows: TGTGCCAGCAGGGCTAGCGTCAATATTATGTCAGATACGCAGTATTTT.

The V call is TRBV6-1, the J call TRBJ1-2; unclear D gene. CDR3 size: 15 residues. Per germline, CDR1 MNHNS and CDR2 SASEGT. Trimming stripped 1 base from V and 3 bases from J, with 12 bases between. The CDR3 loop is CASSEVIGTDYGYTF. The DNA of the CDR3 is TGTGCCAGCAGTGAAGTTATCGGAACCGACTATGGCTACACCTTC.

The chain combines TRBV5-1 with TRBJ2-5; D gene ambiguous. Germline CDR1 SGHRS, CDR2 YFSETQ. The CDR3 is 14 amino acids. The V end lost 0 bases, the J end lost 1 base, and 7 bases lay between the germline ends. This CDR3 is CASSLALAQETQYF. The CDR3 DNA sequence: TGCGCCAGCAGCTTGGCGTTAGCCCAAGAGACCCAGTACTTC. Variable domain in full (rest from reference TRBV5-1 and TRBJ2-5): KAGVTQTPRYLIKTRGQQVTLSCSPISGHRSVSWYQQTPGQGLQFLFEYFSETQRNKGNFPGRFSGRQFSNSRSEMNVSTLELGDSALYLCASSLALAQETQYFGPGTRLLVL.